This T cell receptor (beta chain) is from a study of blood T cells in healthy people across ages. Findings and limits, study-wide: Long-lived donors had more naive CD4+ cells and higher diversity than aged donors.

Together with a sample-barcoded 5' primer, a J-beta primer mix was included in a second PCR lasting about 6 to 11 cycles. TCRdb processed the 5' RACE reads anew with MiXCR; each CDR3 protein has one entry. Counted here are over 700,000 distinct CDR3 sequences, roughly 25% occurring once; the ten biggest clones make up more than 7.5%. CDR1 and CDR2 from the germline V gene are SGHTA and FQGNSA. V shed 2 bases and J shed 3 bases, with 14 bases lying between them. This CDR3 spans 15 amino acids. The study recruited healthy Caucasian donors from Russia who were aged roughly 6 to 100. Extraction yielded at least 5.5 micrograms of total RNA per sample. This clonotype appeared a few times. Its antigen is unidentified. The same specimen was also included in a second study, on T cells of mothers and their children. That paper notes: None of the identified T cell clones proved to be persistent microchimeric clones.

The source of this sequence is a boy younger than 18 in good health. The specimen was blood. The chain recombines TRBV7-2 with TRBJ2-7, with no clear D. The CDR3 loop is CASSLTPHPLYEQYF. The CDR3 DNA reads TGTGCCAGCAGCTTAACACCGCACCCTCTCTACGAGCAGTACTTC.